This T cell receptor beta chain was retrieved from a study of blood T cell repertoires in COVID-19. Study context: Sites in the United States, Italy and Spain provided acute and convalescent COVID-19 samples. Sources were T cells, B-cell-depleted T cells, or PBMCs; the material itself was cDNA or gDNA.

TCRdb's table, derived via immunoSEQ multiplex PCR, lists solely in-frame clones and lacks some. This table holds some 200,000 clones, just under 85% found once. Clinical history as reported by participants underpinned cohort assignment. The receptor was derived from a woman aged 35 to 49 with acute COVID-19. What was sequenced was PBMCs or T cells enriched from blood (not recorded which).

The CDR3 nucleotides read TGTGCCAGCAGCGCCGCCGGGACAGCGGCCTCCTACGAGCAGTACTTC. This gives the protein CASSAAGTAASYEQYF. V usage is TRBV27 and J usage is TRBJ2-7, with TRBD1 identical over 7 bases. Germline V lookup: CDR1 MNHEY, CDR2 SMNVEV (reference sequence). V lost 6 bases and J lost 0; bases outside the gene matches: 11. The CDR3 runs 16 residues.